Shown below are 14 T cell receptor beta chains from a single sample sequenced in a study of Ad26.COV2.S vaccination and SARS-CoV-2 variants. Noted treatment: about 20 received Ad26.COV2.S at low or high dose, single or two shots; about 5 received placebo; per-sample allocation not given. Sampling took place 63 days after the first vaccine or placebo injection. TCRdb keeps only in-frame clones here, not all; method: immunoSEQ multiplex PCR. Of approximately 300,000 clones listed, 86% are singletons. The source material was peripheral blood, sampled in a trial of Ad26.COV2.S vaccine versus placebo. All receptors derive from a person between 18 and 59 years old who received the Ad26.COV2.S COVID-19 vaccine or a placebo.

The rearrangement joins TRBV7-6 to TRBJ2-5, with 9 bases aligning to TRBD1. This CDR3 region has 16 residues. The V segment lost 5 bases and the J segment 5 bases; nucleotides outside the gene matches: 12. CDR1 and CDR2 from the germline V gene are SGHVS and FNYEAQ. The CDR3, as DNA: TGTGCCAGCAGCCTAATTTCCGGGACAGGGTTCGAGACCCAGTACTTC. It encodes CASSLISGTGFETQYF.

The chain recombines TRBV30 with TRBJ1-1; no firm D call. The CDR3 loop spans 14 amino acids. V lost 0 bases and J 5 bases, leaving 13 bases between the germline ends. Germline CDR1 is GTSNPN and CDR2 is SVGIG (reference sequence). The CDR3 DNA reads as TGTGCCTGGAGTGTAAGGGCCCGGGGAACTGAAGCTTTCTTT. Its protein product is CAWSVRARGTEAFF. Filled out from reference TRBV30 and TRBJ1-1, the complete variable domain reads SQTIHQWPATLVQPVGSPLSLECTVEGTSNPNLYWYRQAAGRGLQLLFYSVGIGQISSEVPQNLSASRPQDRQFILSSKKLLLSDSGFYLCAWSVRARGTEAFFGQGTRLTVV.

This clone appeared once. CDR3 region: CASSQGPYNEQFF. DNA for the CDR3: TGCGCCAGCAGCCAAGGTCCCTACAATGAGCAGTTCTTC. The J gene is TRBJ2-1, the V gene TRBV4-3; D is uncertain. V was cut by 1 base and J by 2 bases, with 3 bases left in between. Germline CDR1 and CDR2: LGHNA and YSLEER. The CDR3 contains 13 residues.

The table lists this clone with a few counts. This chain connects TRBV4-3 to TRBJ2-2; D may be TRBD1 (5 bases). This CDR3 contains 13 residues. Trimming took 0 bases from V and 7 from J, leaving 6 bases between them. The germline V gene encodes CDR1 LGHNA and CDR2 YSLEER. The CDR3 is CASSQDRGGELFF. The CDR3 region has the DNA TGCGCCAGCAGCCAAGATAGGGGCGGGGAGCTGTTTTTT.

The chain employs TRBV6-5 and TRBJ1-3; D may be TRBD1 (5 bases). The V and J ends lost 6 bases and 0 bases respectively, with 12 bases between them. Germline lookup yields CDR1 MNHEY and CDR2 SVGAGI. The CDR3 has 15 amino acids. DNA of the CDR3: TGTGCCAGCAGCAGACAGCCAAACTCTGGAAACACCATATATTTT. Protein: CASSRQPNSGNTIYF.

This chain connects TRBV2 to TRBJ1-4; D may be TRBD1 (6 bases). V was pared by 7 bases and J by 4 bases, with 13 bases between. Germline lookup yields CDR1 SNHLY and CDR2 FYNNEI. This CDR3 has 14 amino acids. Written as DNA, the CDR3 is TGTGCCAGCAAAGGGGGACGGTATAATGAAAAACTGTTTTTT. Amino acids: CASKGGRYNEKLFF. The full variable domain, completed using reference TRBV2 and TRBJ1-4, is EPEVTQTPSHQVTQMGQEVILRCVPISNHLYFYWYRQILGQKVEFLVSFYNNEISEKSEIFDDQFSVERPDGSNFTLKIRSTKLEDSAMYFCASKGGRYNEKLFFGSGTQLSVL.

As to this clone: Within the sample, other DNA sequences also encode this same CDR3. This sequence joins TRBV5-6 and TRBJ1-4; D is possibly TRBD1 (6 bases). Trimming removed 1 base from V and 4 bases from J, with 11 bases in between. The CDR3 runs 15 residues. CDR1 SGHDT and CDR2 YYEEEE come from the germline V gene. CDR3 sequence (DNA): TGTGCCAGCAGCTTGCGCCCCAGGGGTAATGAAAAACTGTTTTTT. Amino acids: CASSLRPRGNEKLFF.

This clone was detected once. The chain is built from TRBV6-1 and TRBJ2-1, with TRBD2 identical over 10 bases. CDR1 and CDR2 (germline): MNHNS, SASEGT. CDR3 length: 16 residues. V trimming: 4 bases; J trimming: 4 bases; junction bases outside the gene matches: 7. CDR3 amino acids: CASSGLTSGAYNEQFF. In DNA, the CDR3 is TGTGCCAGCAGTGGACTAACTAGCGGGGCGTACAATGAGCAGTTCTTC.

This chain joins TRBV5-6 and TRBJ1-2; D ambiguous. Germline-derived CDR1 and CDR2 are SGHDT and YYEEEE. Trimming shortened V by 1 base and J by 0 bases, and 7 bases separated the two germline ends. CDR3 length: 14 residues. CDR3 DNA: TGTGCCAGCAGCTTGTCTGGATCTAACTATGGCTACACCTTC. Encoded protein: CASSLSGSNYGYTF.

The V and J genes are TRBV7-9 and TRBJ2-1, with D perhaps matching TRBD1 (6 bases). Trimming cost V 5 bases and J 7 bases, with 15 bases left between them. This CDR3 comprises 14 residues. The germline V gene encodes CDR1 SEHNR and CDR2 FQNEAQ (reference sequence). The CDR3 DNA is TGTGCCAGCAGCCCCCAGGGGCATGGGAATGAGCAGTTCTTC. Encoded protein: CASSPQGHGNEQFF.

This chain links TRBV7-2 with TRBJ2-7; D ambiguous. Germline values: CDR1 SGHTA, CDR2 FQGNSA. With 3 bases removed from V and 3 bases from J, the gap between germline ends came to 24 bases. The CDR3 spans 18 residues. The chain's CDR3 is CASSFTALSVGSYYEQYF. As DNA, the CDR3 is TGTGCCAGCAGCTTCACGGCTCTCTCTGTAGGCTCCTACTACGAGCAGTACTTC.

The chain employs TRBV3-1 (or the pseudogene TRBV3-2) and TRBJ1-2, with D maybe TRBD1 (6 bases). Trimming removed 3 bases at V and 8 bases at J, with 19 bases between. CDR3 length equals 15 residues. Per germline, CDR1 LGHDT and CDR2 YNNKEL (reference sequence). Here the CDR3 DNA reads TGTGCCAGCAGCCAGAGGACGGGGGGGGCTGAGGGCTACACCTTC. Protein product: CASSQRTGGAEGYTF.

The J gene is TRBJ2-1, the V gene TRBV7-9; D possibly corresponds to TRBD1 (5 bases). Between the trimmed V and J ends, which lost 5 bases and 8 bases, there was a span of 16 bases. The CDR3 consists of 14 residues. Germline CDR1 SEHNR, CDR2 FQNEAQ (reference sequence). The CDR3 sequence: CASSQTRAEDEQFF. The CDR3 bases are TGTGCCAGCAGCCAGACCAGGGCTGAGGATGAGCAGTTCTTC.

The chain recombines TRBV19 with TRBJ2-7; TRBD2 is a possible D gene (5 bases). The CDR3 runs to 15 residues. Germline loops: CDR1 LNHDA, CDR2 SQIVND (reference sequence). Trimming stripped 1 base from V and 12 bases from J, with 22 bases between. The CDR3 bases are TGTGCCAGTAGTATAGCCCGGGGTGTCGCCGCAGGAATGTACTTC. It codes for CASSIARGVAAGMYF.